This TCR beta chain comes out of a study of T cell responses to AZD1222 COVID-19 vaccine (dated by TCRdb to the early 2020s). Context from the whole study: AZD1222 recipients given second doses at about 4 weeks or at about 12 weeks were pooled, since spike-specific TCR depth and breadth were not found to differ between the two schedules. A total of over 230 trial participants underwent TCR sequencing, of whom nearly 210 had received two doses of AZD1222 and 26 had received two doses of the MenACWY control vaccine. Trial participants were enrolled by age into subgroups of 18-55, 56-69 and 70-plus years, and 148, 28 and 57 TCR-sequenced participants, respectively, were included in these subgroups. What the research found in general, with its limitations: Conclusions about previously exposed vaccinees were limited because only six AZD1222 recipients were SARS-CoV-2 seropositive at baseline. No day 14 peak-response samples were available, so repertoires were characterized only after the peak T cell response. The 56-69-year group was small, and its depth increase did not reach significance, likely because of low power. Vaccine-associated CD4 TCRs spanned the whole spike protein, with dominant responses in regions 160-218 and 743-854. Epitopes outside the regions mutated in the B.1.351 and B.1.1.7 variants were reportedly recognized by nearly half of the unique spike-specific TCRs. After two AZD1222 doses, spike-specific TCR breadth and depth were significantly higher than at day 0 and than in MenACWY recipients. Participants were mostly white British and included more females than males, and it was suggested by the authors that clonal diversity may have been underestimated.

The CDR3 regions of human TCRbeta chains were subjected to immunosequencing. In the source study's methods: TCRs in the repertoires were matched against a reference library of SARS-CoV-2-specific TCRs that had been generated with the MIRA antigen-specificity platform. Breadth meant the fraction of unique TCRs that were SARS-CoV-2-associated, whereas depth meant the fraction of total T cells that were SARS-CoV-2-associated. Using the MIRA data, each spike-specific TCR was assigned both to the spike region to which the TCR was reactive and to a CD4 or CD8 class. Log10-transformed breadth and depth values were compared by one-way ANOVA with Sidak's multiple comparisons tests. TCRdb holds this immuneACCESS table with in-frame rearrangements only. Some clones are missing; in checked studies, unresolved V genes explain under half, and the rest has no known cause. The V and J calls and clone size are taken from that table; D and trimming were inferred from the DNA. The sample table lists about 120,000 clones, roughly 88% of them with a count of one. 5.5% to 8% of the sample is in the top ten clones.

Worth noting for this clone: The antigen it recognizes is unknown. No qualities accompany the bases; no much larger clone lies one base away.

The CDR3 runs 14 amino acids, cysteine and phenylalanine included. Here the CDR3 DNA is all that survives: 42 bases in frame from base 1. V lost 4 bases and J lost 5 bases; the stretch between them is 15 bases long. CDR1 and CDR2 (SGHDT, YYEEEE) derive from the germline V gene. The time point label of this sample denotes: baseline before first vaccination. Vaccinee samples came from UK trials COV001 and COV002, including a single-blind randomized controlled phase 2/3 trial of AZD1222 (ChAdOx1 nCoV-19) in healthy adults. Trial participant PBMC samples were collected at day 0 and day 28 after the second dose for TCRbeta chain sequencing.

Sequencing used peripheral blood, obtained on day 0 of AZD1222 vaccination. This receptor chain uses TRBV5-6 and TRBJ1-1, with TRBD1 as a weak D call on 6 bases. The TCR was taken from an adult in good health. The CDR3 amino acid sequence is: CASSAAWGLTEAFF. The sequenced DNA is TGTGCCAGCAGCGCAGCCTGGGGGCTAACTGAAGCTTTCTTT.